These 29 T cell receptor beta chains were sequenced from one sample in a study of cytomegalovirus exposure and HLA in healthy donors. Amplification used 60 Vbeta primers and 13 Jbeta primers. Here immunoSEQ multiplex PCR was the method, and the copy in TCRdb shows in-frame clones only, minus some. The table has more than 50,000 clones, 70% seen once. The sample consisted of PBMCs. These receptors were collected from a woman aged 55 to 70 in good health and CMV-seropositive.

This chain connects TRBV11-3 to TRBJ2-2, with 8 bases matching TRBD1. CDR1 SGHNT and CDR2 YENEEA come from the germline V gene. V shed 5 bases, J shed 6 bases, and the junction held 8 bases outside the gene matches. The CDR3 extends over 15 amino acids. In DNA, the CDR3 is TGTGCCAGCAGCGCGGGACAGGCTAGCTCCGGGGAGCTGTTTTTT. This encodes CASSAGQASSGELFF.

The rearrangement links TRBV5-1 to TRBJ1-2; weak D call: TRBD1 (5 bases). Per germline, CDR1 SGHRS and CDR2 YFSETQ. V was shortened by 0 bases and J by 6 bases, with 9 bases between the two germline ends. The CDR3 has 13 residues. The CDR3 nucleotides are TGCGCCAGCAGCTTGGAAGGGGCCGATGGCTACACCTTC. Amino acid sequence: CASSLEGADGYTF. Using reference TRBV5-1 and TRBJ1-2 for the parts outside the CDR3, the full variable domain is KAGVTQTPRYLIKTRGQQVTLSCSPISGHRSVSWYQQTPGQGLQFLFEYFSETQRNKGNFPGRFSGRQFSNSRSEMNVSTLELGDSALYLCASSLEGADGYTFGSGTRLTVV.

V is TRBV28 and J is TRBJ1-2; D perhaps matches TRBD1 (5 bases). In germline, CDR1 is MDHEN, CDR2 SYDVKM. This CDR3 contains 15 residues. V was cut by 2 bases and J by 0 bases, with 10 bases left in between. This CDR3 is CASSLQVTANYGYTF. DNA for the CDR3: TGTGCCAGCAGTTTACAGGTGACAGCTAACTATGGCTACACCTTC.

The chain employs TRBV5-5 and TRBJ2-7, with 7 bases identical to TRBD1. The CDR3 runs to 14 residues. Per the germline V gene, CDR1 is SGHKS and CDR2 is YYEKEE (reference sequence). The J segment lost 4 bases and the V segment lost 2 bases, leaving 6 bases of the junction unmatched. The CDR3, as DNA: TGTGCCAGCAGCTTCGGGACAGATGTTTACGAGCAGTACTTC. Translated: CASSFGTDVYEQYF. The whole variable domain, filled in from reference TRBV5-5 and TRBJ2-7, reads DAGVTQSPTHLIKTRGQQVTLRCSPISGHKSVSWYQQVLGQGPQFIFQYYEKEERGRGNFPDRFSARQFPNYSSELNVNALLLGDSALYLCASSFGTDVYEQYFGPGTRLTVT.

V gene TRBV5-6 combines with J gene TRBJ1-6, with D hard to call. V was cut by 6 bases and J by 5 bases, with 15 bases left in between. This CDR3 region has 15 residues. Germline CDR1 SGHDT, CDR2 YYEEEE. As DNA, the CDR3 is TGTGCCAGCACCAAACGGGTTATCGATAATTCACCCCTCCACTTT. It specifies CASTKRVIDNSPLHF. Using reference TRBV5-6 and TRBJ1-6 for the parts outside the CDR3, the full variable domain is DAGVTQSPTHLIKTRGQQVTLRCSPKSGHDTVSWYQQALGQGPQFIFQYYEEEERQRGNFPDRFSGHQFPNYSSELNVNALLLGDSALYLCASTKRVIDNSPLHFGNGTRLTVT.

The rearrangement uses TRBV5-6 and TRBJ2-3; D may be TRBD1 (5 bases). The germline V and J ends were trimmed by 1 base and 2 bases, with 8 bases remaining between them. The CDR3 sequence is 14 residues long. Germline V gives CDR1 SGHDT, CDR2 YYEEEE. DNA of the CDR3: TGTGCCAGCAGCTTGAAGGGGTACACAGATACGCAGTATTTT. Encoded protein: CASSLKGYTDTQYF. The full variable domain, in which reference TRBV5-6 and TRBJ2-3 provide the parts outside the CDR3, is DAGVTQSPTHLIKTRGQQVTLRCSPKSGHDTVSWYQQALGQGPQFIFQYYEEEERQRGNFPDRFSGHQFPNYSSELNVNALLLGDSALYLCASSLKGYTDTQYFGPGTRLTVL.

This clone has just a few counts. V and J are TRBV9 and TRBJ2-7, with 9 nucleotides matching TRBD1. The CDR3 spans 15 residues. The V segment lost 0 bases and the J segment 4 bases; nucleotides outside the gene matches: 5. The germline V gene encodes CDR1 SGDLS and CDR2 YYNGEE. The CDR3 protein is CASSVAEQGAYEQYF. The CDR3 DNA follows: TGTGCCAGCAGCGTAGCAGAACAGGGGGCGTACGAGCAGTACTTC.

V usage is TRBV9 and J usage is TRBJ1-1; 7 nucleotides align to TRBD1. V was pared by 2 bases and J by 4 bases, with 8 bases of the junction left unmatched. This CDR3 spans 15 amino acids. Per germline, CDR1 SGDLS and CDR2 YYNGEE. The CDR3 sequence: CASSVIGTAGTEAFF. CDR3 bases: TGTGCCAGCAGCGTTATCGGGACAGCGGGCACTGAAGCTTTCTTT.

This rearrangement joins TRBV27 to TRBJ2-6; the D gene is possibly TRBD1 (5 bases). The CDR3 totals 16 residues. Germline V gene lookup returns CDR1 MNHEY and CDR2 SMNVEV (reference sequence). V was pared by 7 bases and J by 0 bases, with 13 bases between. CDR3 DNA sequence: TGTGCCAGCAAAAGGACATCAAACTCTGGGGCCAACGTCCTGACTTTC. Translating it yields CASKRTSNSGANVLTF. The full variable domain, its missing parts supplied by reference TRBV27 and TRBJ2-6, is EAQVTQNPRYLITVTGKKLTVTCSQNMNHEYMSWYRQDPGLGLRQIYYSMNVEVTDKGDVPEGYKVSRKEKRNFPLILESPSPNQTSLYFCASKRTSNSGANVLTFGAGSRLTVL.

This clone was found a few times. V and J are TRBV6-5 and TRBJ1-2; TRBD1 matches 7 bases. Per the germline V gene, CDR1 is MNHEY and CDR2 is SVGAGI. The J segment lost 2 bases and the V segment lost 6 bases, leaving 9 bases of the junction unmatched. This CDR3 contains 15 residues. CDR3 amino acids: CASSTTGQTNYGYTF. The DNA for the CDR3 is TGTGCCAGCAGCACGACGGGACAGACAAACTATGGCTACACCTTC.

This chain joins TRBV7-9 and TRBJ1-6, with TRBD1 identical over 8 bases. The V and J ends lost 5 bases and 7 bases, in that order; junction bases with no gene match: 10. Germline loops: CDR1 SEHNR, CDR2 FQNEAQ (reference sequence). The CDR3 runs to 16 residues. CDR3 region: CASSVDRAIVNSPLHF. Written as DNA, the CDR3 is TGTGCCAGCAGCGTGGACAGGGCCATTGTGAATTCACCCCTCCACTTT.

V usage is TRBV5-6 and J usage is TRBJ1-2; the D is unclear. Looked up from germline, CDR1 is SGHDT and CDR2 is YYEEEE. V was trimmed by 2 bases and J by 7 bases, leaving 12 bases between them. The CDR3 runs 13 residues. The CDR3 DNA reads TGTGCCAGCAGCTTAGTCTCTGCGAGTGGCTACACCTTC. Translation gives CASSLVSASGYTF.

This rearrangement joins TRBV14 to TRBJ1-2, with 7 positions matching TRBD1. CDR1 is SGHDN and CDR2 is FVKESK in the germline V gene. J was trimmed by 6 bases and V by 4 bases; bases with no gene match: 14. The CDR3 covers 16 residues. CDR3 residues: CASSPGVDRLTDGYTF. CDR3 DNA: TGTGCCAGCAGCCCGGGGGTGGACAGGTTGACAGATGGCTACACCTTC.

This clone was observed a few times. The same CDR3 arises from other DNA sequences in this sample as well. V gene TRBV4-1 combines with J gene TRBJ1-1; D not resolved. Looked up from germline, CDR1 is MGHRA and CDR2 is YSYEKL. V was clipped by 3 bases and J by 4 bases, with 15 bases between them. The CDR3 loop spans 15 amino acids. Here the CDR3 reads CASSQNYHQGTEAFF. The DNA for the CDR3 is TGCGCCAGCAGCCAGAACTACCACCAAGGCACTGAAGCTTTCTTT.

The rearrangement uses TRBV6-5 and TRBJ2-7; 7 bases agree with TRBD1. Germline V gene data show CDR1 as MNHEY and CDR2 as SVGAGI. The CDR3 has 15 residues. V was clipped by 6 bases and J by 3 bases; unmatched bases: 11. CDR3 sequence reads: CASSRAEGGIYEQYF. DNA of the CDR3: TGTGCCAGCAGCAGGGCGGAAGGGGGCATCTACGAGCAGTACTTC.

The rearrangement joins TRBV6-6 to TRBJ1-4, with D uncertain. Trimming removed 4 bases at V and 6 bases at J, with 6 bases between. Germline V CDR1 and CDR2: MNHNY, SVGAGI (reference sequence). The length of the CDR3 is 12 residues. The CDR3 nucleotides are TGTGCCAGCAGTTCCGTCGATGAAAAACTGTTTTTT. The encoded protein is CASSSVDEKLFF.

The V and J genes are TRBV10-3 and TRBJ1-1; the match to TRBD1 covers 7 bases. Germline trimming cut 7 bases from V and 1 base from J; bases unmatched to any gene: 3. The germline gives CDR1 ENHRY, CDR2 SYGVKD. The CDR3 loop spans 13 amino acids. CDR3 nucleotide sequence: TGTGCCATCAAGTGGACAGGGAACACTGAAGCTTTCTTT. Residues: CAIKWTGNTEAFF.

This clone was counted between two and nine times. The J gene is TRBJ1-2, the V gene TRBV7-9; D unresolved. Germline-derived CDR1 and CDR2 are SEHNR and FQNEAQ (reference sequence). There are 14 residues in the CDR3. V lost 8 bases to trimming and J lost 4 bases, with 17 bases between them. The CDR3 sequence: CASAGRKTTYGYTF. DNA of the CDR3: TGTGCCAGCGCGGGCAGAAAGACGACCTATGGCTACACCTTC.

The gene calls are TRBV5-4 and TRBJ2-1; D might be TRBD2 (8 bases). CDR3 length equals 11 residues. Germline V gives CDR1 SGHNT, CDR2 YYREEE (reference sequence). The V gene lost 4 bases and the J gene lost 15 bases, with 14 bases spanning the gap. CDR3 in amino acids: CASSREGQMFF. CDR3 bases: TGTGCCAGCAGCCGGGAGGGACAGATGTTCTTC.

J is TRBJ1-2 and V is TRBV5-5, with TRBD1 as a possible D gene (5 bases). CDR1 is SGHKS and CDR2 is YYEKEE in the germline V gene (reference sequence). Trimming stripped 4 bases from V and 0 bases from J, with 10 bases between. The CDR3 is 14 amino acids. CDR3 sequence: CASSPRQTNYGYTF. CDR3 DNA sequence: TGTGCCAGCAGCCCCCGACAGACTAACTATGGCTACACCTTC. Looking up the rest from reference TRBV5-5 and TRBJ1-2 gives the full variable domain: DAGVTQSPTHLIKTRGQQVTLRCSPISGHKSVSWYQQVLGQGPQFIFQYYEKEERGRGNFPDRFSARQFPNYSSELNVNALLLGDSALYLCASSPRQTNYGYTFGSGTRLTVV.

V gene TRBV27 combines with J gene TRBJ2-1; maybe TRBD1 (5 bases). V was trimmed by 0 bases and J by 9 bases, leaving 9 bases between them. Germline V gives CDR1 MNHEY, CDR2 SMNVEV (reference sequence). The CDR3 has 13 amino acids. CDR3 DNA: TGTGCCAGCAGTTTATCAGGGGTGGGTGAGCAGTTCTTC. It specifies CASSLSGVGEQFF.

V is TRBV5-1 and J is TRBJ2-1, with 11 nucleotides matching TRBD2. J was trimmed by 3 bases and V by 4 bases; bases with no gene match: 3. The CDR3 runs 15 residues. Germline V gene sequence: CDR1 SGHRS, CDR2 YFSETQ. The CDR3 here is CASSTGLAGYNEQFF. The CDR3 DNA reads as TGCGCCAGCAGCACCGGACTAGCGGGCTACAATGAGCAGTTCTTC.

The chain uses TRBV2 and TRBJ2-7; no reliable D call. Trimming shortened V by 4 bases and J by 3 bases, and 7 bases separated the two germline ends. Per the germline V gene, CDR1 is SNHLY and CDR2 is FYNNEI. The CDR3 is made up of 12 amino acids. The chain's CDR3 is CASSVEIYEQYF. In DNA, the CDR3 is TGTGCCAGCAGTGTAGAAATCTACGAGCAGTACTTC.

A word on this clone: The junction differs from germline at one of its ends, possibly a read error. The V call is TRBV7-7, the J call TRBJ2-7; 7 bases map to TRBD2. The CDR3 has 15 residues. Germline CDR1 and CDR2: SSHAT and FNYEAQ (reference sequence). The CDR3 DNA reads TGTGCTAGCAGCTTATCAGCGGGGCCGTCCTACGAGCAGTACTTC. Translated: CASSLSAGPSYEQYF.

The V call is TRBV6-6, the J call TRBJ1-3; D remains ambiguous. The CDR3 totals 14 residues. In germline, CDR1 is MNHNY, CDR2 SVGAGI (reference sequence). V gave up 6 bases and J gave up 4 bases, with 13 bases separating them. The CDR3 bases are TGTGCCAGCAGCCGCCCTAGCTCAGGAAACACCATATATTTT. It codes for CASSRPSSGNTIYF.

The chain has TRBV4-3 and TRBJ2-7; TRBD1 might be the D (6 bases). Germline-derived CDR1 and CDR2 are LGHNA and YSLEER. V dropped 0 bases and J dropped 6 bases, with 18 bases sitting between them. The CDR3 is 16 amino acids. In DNA form, the CDR3 reads TGCGCCAGCAGCCAAGATCCTAGGAGCAGGGGCATCGAGCAGTACTTC. Translated, it gives CASSQDPRSRGIEQYF.

V is TRBV30 and J is TRBJ1-2, with 9 bases aligning to TRBD1. V shed 0 bases and J 4 bases; nucleotides not matched to a gene: 21. Germline values: CDR1 GTSNPN, CDR2 SVGIG (reference sequence). The CDR3 sequence is 20 residues long. CDR3 DNA: TGTGCCTGGAGTGTGTCAGAGACAGGGGGTTCGGGCAGGACCCTCTATGGCTACACCTTC. Its translation: CAWSVSETGGSGRTLYGYTF.

The chain has TRBV27 and TRBJ2-2; D is possibly TRBD2 (6 bases). This CDR3 is 16 amino acids long. The V end was cut by 8 bases, the J end by 6 bases, with 22 bases between. Germline loops: CDR1 MNHEY, CDR2 SMNVEV (reference sequence). The CDR3 coding sequence is TGTGCCAGCTCCCTCCCTACACTAGCAGAAGCCGGGGAGCTGTTTTTT. Translation gives CASSLPTLAEAGELFF.

This chain joins TRBV5-6 and TRBJ1-2; TRBD1 agrees at 10 bases. Germline CDR1 and CDR2: SGHDT and YYEEEE. After removal of 4 bases from V and 8 bases from J, the junction contained 5 bases not matched to a gene. The CDR3 consists of 13 residues. DNA for the CDR3: TGTGCCAGCAGCCCCGGGACAGGGGTCGGCTACACCTTC. Translated: CASSPGTGVGYTF.